This T cell receptor (beta chain) was profiled in a study of blood T cell repertoires in COVID-19. The CDR3 runs to 13 residues. Germline CDR1 reads LNHDA; CDR2 reads SQIVND (reference sequence). V dropped 8 bases and J dropped 5; count of bases not matched to a gene: 6. This table comes from immunoSEQ multiplex PCR, and its TCRdb copy is limited to in-frame clones, with some not included. The sample consists of 100,000 to 150,000 clones, 55% to 75% of them appearing once. The rearrangement links TRBV19 to TRBJ2-1; 7 bases match TRBD2. The clonotype was recovered from a woman in her 70s with acute or convalescent COVID-19. The sample comprised peripheral blood. The CDR3 sequence is CASLAVGDNEQFF. Here the CDR3 DNA reads TGTGCCAGTCTAGCGGTCGGCGACAATGAGCAGTTCTTC.